This record covers a single T cell receptor beta chain. According to the study, TCR beta libraries were built with iRepertoire HTBI primers and CDR3-region Arm-PCR. Each CDR3 protein gets one entry after TCRdb re-called the multiplex PCR reads with MiXCR. The repertoire holds roughly 410,000 distinct CDR3 sequences, with 15% as singletons. The germline CDR1 and CDR2 sequences are KGHSH and LQKENI. The V and J ends lost 2 bases and 3 bases, in that order; junction bases with no gene match: 0. This CDR3 is 14 amino acids long. This sample was taken from a study of regulatory T cells in long-lasting Graves disease. As for time point: newly diagnosed GD, antithyroid drugs for less than 3 months. There was RNA extracted from PBMCs, and the TCR library was made from it. Enrollment of patients was through an endocrinology department in Xi'an, China. The same data also contributed to another study, on T cells in Graves' hyperthyroidism and ophthalmopathy. That paper notes: RT-PCR in the first round (using the HTBI primer set) targeted the TCR CDR3.

The chain combines TRBV18 with TRBJ2-2; TRBD1 matches 7 bases. This clonotype was sampled from a woman between 40 and 50 years old with Graves disease. The specimen comprised peripheral blood mononuclear cells (PBMCs), sampled at new diagnosis, from a patient treated with antithyroid drugs. CDR3: CASSPGQDTGELFF. The CDR3 bases are TGTGCCAGCTCACCAGGACAGGACACCGGGGAGCTGTTTTTT.